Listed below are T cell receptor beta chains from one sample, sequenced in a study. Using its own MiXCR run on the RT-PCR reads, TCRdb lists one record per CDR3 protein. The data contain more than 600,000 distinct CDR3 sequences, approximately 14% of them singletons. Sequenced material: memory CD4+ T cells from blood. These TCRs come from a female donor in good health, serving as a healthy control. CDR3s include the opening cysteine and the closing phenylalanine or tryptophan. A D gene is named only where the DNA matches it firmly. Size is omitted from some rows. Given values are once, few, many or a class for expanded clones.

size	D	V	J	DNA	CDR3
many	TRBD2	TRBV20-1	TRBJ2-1	TGCAGTGCTAGGACCCTAGCGGGACGAAATGAGCAGTTCTTC	CSARTLAGRNEQFF
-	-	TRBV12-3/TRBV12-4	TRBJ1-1	TGTGCCAGCGGGTTTCAGGGAACTGAAGCTTTCTTT	CASGFQGTEAFF
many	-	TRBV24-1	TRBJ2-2	TGTGCCACCAGTGATCCCGGGACCCCCGGGGAGCTGTTTTTT	CATSDPGTPGELFF
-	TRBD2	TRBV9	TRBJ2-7	TGTGCCAGCAGCCCCAGAGGGACTAGCGGGGGGGCATACGAGCAGTACTTC	CASSPRGTSGGAYEQYF
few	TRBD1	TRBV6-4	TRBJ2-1	TGTGCCAGCAGTGAGACAGGGCCGGACAATGAGCAGTTCTTC	CASSETGPDNEQFF
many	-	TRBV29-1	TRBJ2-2	TGCAGCGTTGACGAGACGGCAACCGGGGAGCTGTTTTTT	CSVDETATGELFF
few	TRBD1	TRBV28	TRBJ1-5	TGTGCCAGCTGGGGACAGGGGCGAAATCAGCCCCAGCATTTT	CASWGQGRNQPQHF
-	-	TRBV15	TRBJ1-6	TGTGCCACCAGCAGAGATCAGGGAGGGGGTTCACCCCTCCACTTT	CATSRDQGGGSPLHF
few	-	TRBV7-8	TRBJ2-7	TGTGCCAGCAGCTTAGGAACGCGTCCCACTTCCTACGAGCAGTACTTC	CASSLGTRPTSYEQYF
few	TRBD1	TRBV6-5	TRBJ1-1	TGTGCCAGCAGTTACTCCTTGACAGGGGGCTTTGAAGCTTTCTTT	CASSYSLTGGFEAFF
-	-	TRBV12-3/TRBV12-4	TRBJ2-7	TGTGCCAGCAGACTGGACGTAGGCTACGAGCAGTACTTC	CASRLDVGYEQYF
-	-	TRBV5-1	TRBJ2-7	TGCGCCAGCAGCTTGTCGGAGGGGCGTACCTACGAGCAGTACTTC	CASSLSEGRTYEQYF
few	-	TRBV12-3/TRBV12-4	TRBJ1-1	TGTGCCAGCTCTAACAGGTTGAAAACTGAAGCTTTCTTT	CASSNRLKTEAFF
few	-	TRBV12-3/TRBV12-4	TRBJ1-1	TGTGCCAGCAGCTCGCCCGGATATAAGAACACTGAAGCTTTCTTT	CASSSPGYKNTEAFF
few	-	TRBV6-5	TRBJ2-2	TGTGCCAGCAGAAATACACCGAGGGGCACCGGGGAGCTGTTTTTT	CASRNTPRGTGELFF
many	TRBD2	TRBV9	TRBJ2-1	TGTGCCAGCAGCGTAGCGATCGACACCGGACTAGCGCGCTACAATGAGCAGTTCTTC	CASSVAIDTGLARYNEQFF
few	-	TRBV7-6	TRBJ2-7	TGTGCCAGCAGCTTAGAGGTCCTTAGAGAGCAGTACTTC	CASSLEVLREQYF
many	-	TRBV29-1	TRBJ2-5	TGCAGCGTTGAAGATCGCTCCCATTCTGGCTCCACCCAGTACTTC	CSVEDRSHSGSTQYF
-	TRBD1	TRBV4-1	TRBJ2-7	TGCGCCAGCAGCCAAACCCCCGGGACAGCGGAGCAGTACTTC	CASSQTPGTAEQYF
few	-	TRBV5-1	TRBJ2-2	TGCGCCAGCAGCTTCCCGGACGGTGCCGGGGAGCTGTTTTTT	CASSFPDGAGELFF
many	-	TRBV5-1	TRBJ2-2	TGTGCCAGCAGTTCCGGGACGGTGAACACCGGGGAGCTGTTTTTT	CASSSGTVNTGELFF
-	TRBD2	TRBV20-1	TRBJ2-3	TGCAGTGCAAAGAGGCCGGGACTAGCGGGAAGCACAGATACGCAGTATTTT	CSAKRPGLAGSTDTQYF
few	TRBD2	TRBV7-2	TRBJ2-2	TGTGCCAGCAGCACCTCGGCTAGCGGGGGGGCTAACGGGGAGCTGTTTTTT	CASSTSASGGANGELFF
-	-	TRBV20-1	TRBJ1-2	TGCAGTGCTAGAGAACCGGTGAGCCGGGGCGAAGGCTACACCTTC	CSAREPVSRGEGYTF
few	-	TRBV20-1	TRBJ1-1	TGCAGTGCTCTGGGGAACACTGAAGCTTTCTTT	CSALGNTEAFF
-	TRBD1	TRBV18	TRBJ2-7	TGTGCCAGCTCACCTGCACTGACAGGGAACTCCTACGAGCAGTACTTC	CASSPALTGNSYEQYF
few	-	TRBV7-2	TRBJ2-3	TGTGCCAGCAGCTTCGGAGGGTACCGCACAGATACGCAGTATTTT	CASSFGGYRTDTQYF